Included here is one T cell receptor (beta chain) sequence, with context. This sample is part of a study of identical twins. One entry per CDR3 protein results from TCRdb running MiXCR on the 5' RACE reads. The table lists roughly 540,000 distinct CDR3 sequences, approximately 22% of them singletons. The data also belong to a second study, concerning T cells expressing NK-cell markers.

The sequence came from a woman aged 18-29 years in good health. The source material was CD4+ T cells sorted from blood.

The CDR3 here is CAIMGGQKVEQYF. The CDR3 region has the DNA TGTGCCATCATGGGGGGCCAGAAGGTCGAGCAGTACTTC. J is TRBJ2-7 and V is TRBV10-3; D assignment may be TRBD1 or TRBD2 (6 bases each). Germline CDR1 ENHRY, CDR2 SYGVKD. The CDR3 extends over 13 amino acids. V was pared by 7 bases and J by 6 bases, with 16 bases between.